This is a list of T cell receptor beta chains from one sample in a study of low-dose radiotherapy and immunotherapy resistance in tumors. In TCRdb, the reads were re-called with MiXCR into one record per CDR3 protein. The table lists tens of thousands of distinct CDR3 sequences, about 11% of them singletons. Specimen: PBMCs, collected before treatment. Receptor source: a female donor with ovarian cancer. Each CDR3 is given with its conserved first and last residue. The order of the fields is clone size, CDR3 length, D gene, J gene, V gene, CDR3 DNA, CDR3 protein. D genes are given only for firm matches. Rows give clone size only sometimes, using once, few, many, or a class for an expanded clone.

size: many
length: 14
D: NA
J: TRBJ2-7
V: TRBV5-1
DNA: TGCGCCAGCAGCGTCGGTCCGGGGGACTACGAGCAGTACTTC
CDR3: CASSVGPGDYEQYF

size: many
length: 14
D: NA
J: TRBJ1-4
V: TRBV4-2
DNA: TGTGCCAGCAGCCAAGAGGGGACAAATGAAAAACTGTTTTTT
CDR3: CASSQEGTNEKLFF

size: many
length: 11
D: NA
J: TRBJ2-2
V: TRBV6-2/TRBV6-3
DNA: TGTGCCAGCATAGGGACCGGGGAGCTGTTTTTT
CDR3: CASIGTGELFF

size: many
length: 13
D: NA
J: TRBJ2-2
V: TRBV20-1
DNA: TGCAGTGCTAGATTTGGAAACACCGGGGAGCTGTTTTTT
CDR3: CSARFGNTGELFF

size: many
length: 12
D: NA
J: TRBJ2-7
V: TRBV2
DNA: TGTGCCAGCGACAGAGAGGGTCGGGAGCAGTACTTC
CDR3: CASDREGREQYF

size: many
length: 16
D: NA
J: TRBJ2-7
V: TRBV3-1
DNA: TGTGCCAGCAGCCAAGGCATTCCAGGCGAGGCTGGTGAGCAGTACTTC
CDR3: CASSQGIPGEAGEQYF

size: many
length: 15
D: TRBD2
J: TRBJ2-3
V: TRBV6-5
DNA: TGTGCCAGCAGAAGACTAGCGGGGGGCACAGATACGCAGTATTTT
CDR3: CASRRLAGGTDTQYF

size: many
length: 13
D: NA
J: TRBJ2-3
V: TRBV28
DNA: TGTGCCAGCAGCCCTGACAGCCCAGATACGCAGTATTTT
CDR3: CASSPDSPDTQYF

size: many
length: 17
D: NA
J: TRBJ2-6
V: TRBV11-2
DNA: TGTGCCAGCAGCTTATTGCCGGCGAGCTCTGGGGCCAACGTCCTGACTTTC
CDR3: CASSLLPASSGANVLTF

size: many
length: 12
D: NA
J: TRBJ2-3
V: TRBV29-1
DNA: TGCAGCGTTGAAGGGCTTGGAGATACGCAGTATTTT
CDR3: CSVEGLGDTQYF

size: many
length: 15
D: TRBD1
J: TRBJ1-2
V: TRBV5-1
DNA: TGCGCCAGCAGCTTGGGGGACAGGGAGCCTTATGGCTACACCTTC
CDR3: CASSLGDREPYGYTF

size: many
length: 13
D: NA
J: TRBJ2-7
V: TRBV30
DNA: TGTGCCTGGAAAAGGCTCCTCCTCTACGAGCAGTACTTC
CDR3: CAWKRLLLYEQYF

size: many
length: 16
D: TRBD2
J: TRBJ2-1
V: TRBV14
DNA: TGTGCCAGCAGCCAAGTTGGCGGGGGTTCCTACAATGAGCAGTTCTTC
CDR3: CASSQVGGGSYNEQFF

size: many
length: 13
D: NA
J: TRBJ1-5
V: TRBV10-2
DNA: TGCGCCAGCAGCGTAAATAGCAATCAGCCCCAGCATTTT
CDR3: CASSVNSNQPQHF

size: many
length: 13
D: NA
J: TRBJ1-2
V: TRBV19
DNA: TGTGCCACCGCGGAGGGACTTAACTATGGCTACACCTTC
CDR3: CATAEGLNYGYTF

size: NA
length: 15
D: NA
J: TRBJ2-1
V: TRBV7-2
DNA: TGTGCCAGCAGCTTAGATGGCGGGACCTCGGGTGAGCAGTTCTTC
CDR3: CASSLDGGTSGEQFF

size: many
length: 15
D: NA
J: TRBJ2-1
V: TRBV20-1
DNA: TGCAGTGCTCACACCGGGACCCCCGTCGACAATGAGCAGTTCTTC
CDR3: CSAHTGTPVDNEQFF

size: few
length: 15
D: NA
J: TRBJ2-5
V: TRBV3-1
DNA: TGTGCCAGCAGCCAAGAGGTGGGGCGGGGTCGGGCCCAGTACTTC
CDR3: CASSQEVGRGRAQYF

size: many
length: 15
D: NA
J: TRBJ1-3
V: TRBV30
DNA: TGTGCCTGGAGCGCGCCGGGATACGGTGGAAACACCATATATTTT
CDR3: CAWSAPGYGGNTIYF

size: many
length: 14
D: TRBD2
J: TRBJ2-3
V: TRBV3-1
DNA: TGTGCCAGCAGCCGGCGGGGGGTCACAGATACGCAGTATTTT
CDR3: CASSRRGVTDTQYF

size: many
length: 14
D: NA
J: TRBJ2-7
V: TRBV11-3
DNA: TGTGCCAGCAGCTTACAGGGAAATTACGACGAGCAGTACTTC
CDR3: CASSLQGNYDEQYF

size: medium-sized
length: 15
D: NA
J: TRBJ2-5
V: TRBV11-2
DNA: TGTGCCAGCAGCCTCGCCCTAGCGTTGGGTGAGACCCAGTACTTC
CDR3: CASSLALALGETQYF

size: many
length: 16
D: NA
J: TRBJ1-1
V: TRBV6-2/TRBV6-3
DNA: TGTGCCAGCATCCTTCAGTTAGGTCCGGGTAAGGACCCGTCTTTCTTT
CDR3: CASILQLGPGKDPSFF

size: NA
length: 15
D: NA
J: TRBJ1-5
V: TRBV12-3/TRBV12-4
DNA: TGTGCCAGCAGTTCCGCGGGCGTCGGCAATCAGCCCCAGCCTTTT
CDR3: CASSSAGVGNQPQPF

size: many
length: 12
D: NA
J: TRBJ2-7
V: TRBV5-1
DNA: TGCGCCAGCAGCTATGAGGGGTACGAGCAGTACTTC
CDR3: CASSYEGYEQYF

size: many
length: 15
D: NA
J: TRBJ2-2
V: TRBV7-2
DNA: TGTGCCAGCAGCTATCGGGACTCTCCTACCGGGGAGCTGTTTTTT
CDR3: CASSYRDSPTGELFF

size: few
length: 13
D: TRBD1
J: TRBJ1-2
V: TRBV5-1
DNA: TGCGCCAGCAGCTTAACAGGGGACTATGGCTACACCTTC
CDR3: CASSLTGDYGYTF

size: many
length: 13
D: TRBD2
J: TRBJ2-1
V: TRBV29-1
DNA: TGCAGCGTTTATAGCGGGGGGGCAAGGGAGCAGTTCTTC
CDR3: CSVYSGGAREQFF

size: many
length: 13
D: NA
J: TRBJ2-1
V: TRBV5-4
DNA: TGTGCCAGCAGCTTGGATTACCGGGGGGCGCAGTTCTTC
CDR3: CASSLDYRGAQFF

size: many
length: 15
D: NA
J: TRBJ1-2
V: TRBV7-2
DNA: TGTGCCAGCAGCTTAGTTGGGGGGCTGGACTATGGCTACACCTTC
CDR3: CASSLVGGLDYGYTF

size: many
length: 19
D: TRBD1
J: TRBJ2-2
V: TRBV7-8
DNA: TGTGCCAGCAGCCTCGGGTTCTACCGGGACAGGGGGGACACCGGGGAGCTGTTTTTT
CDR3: CASSLGFYRDRGDTGELFF

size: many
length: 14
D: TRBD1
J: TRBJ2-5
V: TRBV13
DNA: TGTGCCAGCAGCTTGCGGACAGGGGAAAGGACCCAGTACTTC
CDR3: CASSLRTGERTQYF

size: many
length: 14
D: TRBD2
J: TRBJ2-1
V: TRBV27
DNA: TGTGCCAGCAGTCTGGGGGAGGGATACAATGAGCAGTTCTTC
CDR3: CASSLGEGYNEQFF

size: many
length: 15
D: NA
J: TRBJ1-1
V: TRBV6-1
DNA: TGTGCCAGCAGTGAAAGTGGCCGTTCGATCACTGAAGCTTTCTTT
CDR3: CASSESGRSITEAFF

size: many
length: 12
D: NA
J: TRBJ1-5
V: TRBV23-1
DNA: TGCGCCAGCAGTTGTGGGGGGCGGCCCCAGCATTTT
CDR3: CASSCGGRPQHF

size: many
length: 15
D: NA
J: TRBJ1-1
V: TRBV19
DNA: TGTGCCAGTAGTATAGATGAGGGCTTGAACACTGAAGCTTTCTTT
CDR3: CASSIDEGLNTEAFF

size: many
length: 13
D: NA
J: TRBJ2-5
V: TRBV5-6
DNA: TGTGCCAGCACCGCCGACAGAGGAGAGACCCAGTACTTC
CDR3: CASTADRGETQYF

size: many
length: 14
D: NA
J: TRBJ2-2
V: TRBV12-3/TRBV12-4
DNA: TGTGCCAGCAGCCCGGGTCTACGGACCGGGGAGCTGTTTTTT
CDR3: CASSPGLRTGELFF

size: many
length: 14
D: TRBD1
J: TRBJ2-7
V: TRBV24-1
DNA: TGTGCCACCCAGGGGGTTCGAAAACAACGCGAGCAGTACTTC
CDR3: CATQGVRKQREQYF

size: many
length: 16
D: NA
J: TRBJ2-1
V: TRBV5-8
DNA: TGTGCCAGCAGCTTCCTCCGACAAGACGGACACAATGAGCAGTTCTTC
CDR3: CASSFLRQDGHNEQFF

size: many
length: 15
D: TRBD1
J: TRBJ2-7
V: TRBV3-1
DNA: TGTGCCAGCAGCCCGGATAGGGACAGGGGTTTCCAGCAGTACTTC
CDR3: CASSPDRDRGFQQYF

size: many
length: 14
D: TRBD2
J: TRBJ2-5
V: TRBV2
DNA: TGTGCCGGAGTCGGGGGGACTAGAAAGGAGACCCAGTACTTC
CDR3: CAGVGGTRKETQYF

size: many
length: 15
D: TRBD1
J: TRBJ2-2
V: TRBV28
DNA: TGTGCCAGCAGTTTTGGACAGGGGGTGACCGGGGAGCTGTTTTTT
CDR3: CASSFGQGVTGELFF

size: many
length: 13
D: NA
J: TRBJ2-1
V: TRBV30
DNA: TGTGCCTGGAGTGTAGCAGGGGTCAATGAGCAGTTCTTC
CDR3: CAWSVAGVNEQFF

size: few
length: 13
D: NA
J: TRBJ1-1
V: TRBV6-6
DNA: TGTGCCAGCAGCCACCCAGCCAGCACTGAAGCTTTCTTT
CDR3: CASSHPASTEAFF